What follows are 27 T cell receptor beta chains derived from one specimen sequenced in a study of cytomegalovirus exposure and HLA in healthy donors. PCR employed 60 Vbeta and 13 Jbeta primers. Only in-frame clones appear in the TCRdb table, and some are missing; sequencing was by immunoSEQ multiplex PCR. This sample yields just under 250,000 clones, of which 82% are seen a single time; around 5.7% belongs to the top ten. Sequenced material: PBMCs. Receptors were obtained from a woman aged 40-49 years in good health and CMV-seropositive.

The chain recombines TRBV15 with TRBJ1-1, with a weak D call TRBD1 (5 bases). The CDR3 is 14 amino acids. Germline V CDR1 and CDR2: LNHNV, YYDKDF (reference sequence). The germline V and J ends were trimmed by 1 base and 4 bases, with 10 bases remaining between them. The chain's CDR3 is CATSRGGWGTEAFF. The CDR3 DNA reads TGTGCCACCAGCAGAGGGGGCTGGGGCACTGAAGCTTTCTTT.

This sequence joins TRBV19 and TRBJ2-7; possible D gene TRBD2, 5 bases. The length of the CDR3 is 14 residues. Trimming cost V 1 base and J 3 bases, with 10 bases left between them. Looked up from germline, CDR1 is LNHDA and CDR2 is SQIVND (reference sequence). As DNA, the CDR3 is TGTGCCAGTAGTATAGGAGACGGGGACTACGAGCAGTACTTC. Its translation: CASSIGDGDYEQYF. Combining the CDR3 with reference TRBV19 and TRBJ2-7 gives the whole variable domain DGGITQSPKYLFRKEGQNVTLSCEQNLNHDAMYWYRQDPGQGLRLIYYSQIVNDFQKGDIAEGYSVSREKKESFPLTVTSAQKNPTAFYLCASSIGDGDYEQYFGPGTRLTVT.

The CDR3 spells CASSGGQGVPSPLHF. The CDR3 nucleotides are TGTGCCAGCAGCGGAGGACAGGGGGTCCCCTCACCCCTCCACTTT. V usage is TRBV9 and J usage is TRBJ1-6, with 10 bases that match TRBD1. Germline V gene sequence: CDR1 SGDLS, CDR2 YYNGEE. Trimming took 3 bases from V and 10 from J; bases not matched to a gene: 7. The CDR3 consists of 15 residues.

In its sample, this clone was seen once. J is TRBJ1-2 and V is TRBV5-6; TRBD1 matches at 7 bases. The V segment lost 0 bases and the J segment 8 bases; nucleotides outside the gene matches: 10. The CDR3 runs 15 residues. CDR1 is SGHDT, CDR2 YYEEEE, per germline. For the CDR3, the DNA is TGTGCCAGCAGCTTGGGGTATACAGGGGTAACGGGCTACACCTTC. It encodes CASSLGYTGVTGYTF.

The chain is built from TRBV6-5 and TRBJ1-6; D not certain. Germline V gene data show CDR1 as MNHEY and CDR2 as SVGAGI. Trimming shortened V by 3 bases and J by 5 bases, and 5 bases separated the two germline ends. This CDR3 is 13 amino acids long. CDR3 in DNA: TGTGCCAGCAGTTATTATGATAATTCACCCCTCCACTTT. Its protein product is CASSYYDNSPLHF.

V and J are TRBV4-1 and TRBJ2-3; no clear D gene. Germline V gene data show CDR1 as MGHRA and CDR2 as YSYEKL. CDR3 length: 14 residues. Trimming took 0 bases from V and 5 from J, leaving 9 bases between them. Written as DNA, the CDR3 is TGCGCCAGCAGCCAAGATTGGTCCGGAGATACGCAGTATTTT. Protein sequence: CASSQDWSGDTQYF.

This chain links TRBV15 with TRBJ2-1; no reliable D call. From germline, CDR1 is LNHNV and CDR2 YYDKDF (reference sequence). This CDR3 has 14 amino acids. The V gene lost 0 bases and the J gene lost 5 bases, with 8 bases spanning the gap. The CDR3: CATSRDGPNNEQFF. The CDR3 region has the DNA TGTGCCACCAGCAGAGATGGGCCCAACAATGAGCAGTTCTTC.

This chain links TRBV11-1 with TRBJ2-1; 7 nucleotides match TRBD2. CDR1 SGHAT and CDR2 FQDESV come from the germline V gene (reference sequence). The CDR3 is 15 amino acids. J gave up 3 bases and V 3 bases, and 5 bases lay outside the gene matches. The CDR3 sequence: CASSLGGDYYNEQFF. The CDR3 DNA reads TGTGCCAGCAGCTTGGGAGGGGACTACTACAATGAGCAGTTCTTC. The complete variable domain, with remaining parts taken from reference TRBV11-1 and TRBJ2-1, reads EAEVAQSPRYKITEKSQAVAFWCDPISGHATLYWYRQILGQGPELLVQFQDESVVDDSQLPKDRFSAERLKGVDSTLKIQPAELGDSAMYLCASSLGGDYYNEQFFGPGTRLTVL.

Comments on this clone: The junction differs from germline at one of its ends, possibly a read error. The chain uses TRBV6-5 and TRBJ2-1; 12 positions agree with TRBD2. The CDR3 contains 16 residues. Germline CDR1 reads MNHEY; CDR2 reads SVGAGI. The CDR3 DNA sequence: TGTGCCAGCAGTTGGCAAACTAGCGGGGGGAACAATGAGCAGCTCTTC. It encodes CASSWQTSGGNNEQLF.

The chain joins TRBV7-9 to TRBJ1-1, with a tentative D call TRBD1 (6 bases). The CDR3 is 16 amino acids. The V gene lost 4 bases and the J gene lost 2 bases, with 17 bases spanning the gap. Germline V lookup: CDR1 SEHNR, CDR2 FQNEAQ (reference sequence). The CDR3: CASSSFFSRGNTEAFF. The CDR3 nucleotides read TGTGCCAGCAGCTCATTCTTCAGCAGGGGTAACACTGAAGCTTTCTTT.

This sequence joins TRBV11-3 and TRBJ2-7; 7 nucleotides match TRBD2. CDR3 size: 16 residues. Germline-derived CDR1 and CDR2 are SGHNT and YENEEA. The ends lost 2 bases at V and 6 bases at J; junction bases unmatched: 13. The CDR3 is CASSLYGLAEPGEQYF. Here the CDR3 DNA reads TGTGCCAGCAGCTTATACGGGCTAGCGGAGCCAGGCGAGCAGTACTTC.

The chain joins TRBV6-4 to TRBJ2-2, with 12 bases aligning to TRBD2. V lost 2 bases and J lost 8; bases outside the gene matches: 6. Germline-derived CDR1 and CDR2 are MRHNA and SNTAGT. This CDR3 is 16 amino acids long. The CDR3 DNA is TGTGCCAGCAGTGACAGACTAGCGGGGGTTGGGGGGGAGCTGTTTTTT. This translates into CASSDRLAGVGGELFF.

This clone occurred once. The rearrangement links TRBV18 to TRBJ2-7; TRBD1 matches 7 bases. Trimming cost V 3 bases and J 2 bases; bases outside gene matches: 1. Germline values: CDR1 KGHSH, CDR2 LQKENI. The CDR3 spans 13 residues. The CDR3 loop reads CASSPDRTYEQYF. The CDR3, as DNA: TGTGCCAGCTCACCGGACAGGACCTACGAGCAGTACTTC.

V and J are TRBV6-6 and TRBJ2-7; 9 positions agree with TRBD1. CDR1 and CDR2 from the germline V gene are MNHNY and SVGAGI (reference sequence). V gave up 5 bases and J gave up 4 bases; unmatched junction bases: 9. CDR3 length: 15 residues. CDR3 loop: CASSNPGQGKYEQYF. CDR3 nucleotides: TGTGCCAGCAGTAACCCGGGACAGGGTAAATACGAGCAGTACTTC.

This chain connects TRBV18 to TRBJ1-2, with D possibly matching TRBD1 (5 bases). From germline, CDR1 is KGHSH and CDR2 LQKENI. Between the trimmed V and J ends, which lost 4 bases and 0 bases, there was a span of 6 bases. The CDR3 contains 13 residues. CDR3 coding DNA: TGTGCCAGCTCACGGGGCCCTAACTATGGCTACACCTTC. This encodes CASSRGPNYGYTF.

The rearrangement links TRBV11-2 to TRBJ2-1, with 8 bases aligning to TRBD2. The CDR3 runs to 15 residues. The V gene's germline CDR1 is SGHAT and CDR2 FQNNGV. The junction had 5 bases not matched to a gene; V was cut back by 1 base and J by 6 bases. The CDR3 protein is CASSLAGRASNEQFF. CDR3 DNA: TGTGCCAGCAGCTTAGCCGGGAGGGCAAGCAATGAGCAGTTCTTC.

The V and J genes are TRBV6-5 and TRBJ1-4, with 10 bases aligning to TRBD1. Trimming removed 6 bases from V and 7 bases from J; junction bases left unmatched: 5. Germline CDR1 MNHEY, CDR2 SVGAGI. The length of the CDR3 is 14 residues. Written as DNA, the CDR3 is TGTGCCAGCAGCCCAGACAGGGGGCTTGAAAAACTGTTTTTT. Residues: CASSPDRGLEKLFF.

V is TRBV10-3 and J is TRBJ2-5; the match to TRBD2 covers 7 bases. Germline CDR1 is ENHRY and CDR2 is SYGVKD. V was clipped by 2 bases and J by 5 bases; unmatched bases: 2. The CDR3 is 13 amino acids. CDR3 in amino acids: CAISEGGVETQYF. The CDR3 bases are TGTGCCATCAGTGAGGGGGGGGTGGAGACCCAGTACTTC.

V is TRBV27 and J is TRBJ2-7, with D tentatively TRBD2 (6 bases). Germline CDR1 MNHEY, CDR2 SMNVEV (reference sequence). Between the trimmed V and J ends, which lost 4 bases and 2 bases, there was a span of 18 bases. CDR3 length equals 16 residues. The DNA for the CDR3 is TGTGCCAGCAGTTCACCTCCAATGCGGGGTACCTACGAGCAGTACTTC. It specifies CASSSPPMRGTYEQYF.

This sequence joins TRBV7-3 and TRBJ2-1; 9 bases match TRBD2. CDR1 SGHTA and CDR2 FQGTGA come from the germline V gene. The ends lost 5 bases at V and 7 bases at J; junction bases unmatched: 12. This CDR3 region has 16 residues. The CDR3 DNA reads TGTGCCAGCAGCCCTGCCCCAGCGGGAGGACAAAATGAGCAGTTCTTC. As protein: CASSPAPAGGQNEQFF.

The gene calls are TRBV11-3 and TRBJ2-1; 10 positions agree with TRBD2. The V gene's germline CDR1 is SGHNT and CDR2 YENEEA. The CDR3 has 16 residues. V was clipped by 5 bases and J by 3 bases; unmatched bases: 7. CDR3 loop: CASSRLRTSGYNEQFF. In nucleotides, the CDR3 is TGTGCCAGCAGCCGCCTCCGGACTAGCGGCTACAATGAGCAGTTCTTC.

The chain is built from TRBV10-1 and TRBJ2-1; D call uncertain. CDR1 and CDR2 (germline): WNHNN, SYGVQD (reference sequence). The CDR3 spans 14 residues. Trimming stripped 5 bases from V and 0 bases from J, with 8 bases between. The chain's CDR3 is CASSRFDSYNEQFF. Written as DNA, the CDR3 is TGCGCCAGCAGTCGGTTCGACTCCTACAATGAGCAGTTCTTC.

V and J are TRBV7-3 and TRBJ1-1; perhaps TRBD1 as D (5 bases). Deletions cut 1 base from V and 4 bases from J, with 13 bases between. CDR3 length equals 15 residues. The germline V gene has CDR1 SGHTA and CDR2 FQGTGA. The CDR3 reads CASSLKFGGFTEAFF. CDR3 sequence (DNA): TGTGCCAGCAGCTTAAAGTTCGGGGGATTCACTGAAGCTTTCTTT.

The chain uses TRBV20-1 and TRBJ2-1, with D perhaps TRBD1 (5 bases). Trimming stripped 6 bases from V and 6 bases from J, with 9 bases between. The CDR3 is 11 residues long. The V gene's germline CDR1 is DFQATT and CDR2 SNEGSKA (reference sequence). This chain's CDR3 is CSAEDINEQFF. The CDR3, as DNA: TGCAGTGCCGAGGACATCAATGAGCAGTTCTTC.

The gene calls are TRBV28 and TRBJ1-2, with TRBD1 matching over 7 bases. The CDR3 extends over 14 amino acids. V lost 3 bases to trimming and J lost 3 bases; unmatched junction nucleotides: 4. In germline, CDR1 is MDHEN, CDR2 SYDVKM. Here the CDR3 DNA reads TGTGCCAGCAGTTTGGGTGGGACAGACTATGGCTACACCTTC. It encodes CASSLGGTDYGYTF.

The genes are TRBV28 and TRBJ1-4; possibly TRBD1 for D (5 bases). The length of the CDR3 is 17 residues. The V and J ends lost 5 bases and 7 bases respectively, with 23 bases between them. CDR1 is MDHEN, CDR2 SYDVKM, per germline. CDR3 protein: CASSSRTRNSGGEKLFF. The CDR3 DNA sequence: TGTGCCAGCAGTAGCCGGACACGGAATTCAGGTGGTGAAAAACTGTTTTTT.

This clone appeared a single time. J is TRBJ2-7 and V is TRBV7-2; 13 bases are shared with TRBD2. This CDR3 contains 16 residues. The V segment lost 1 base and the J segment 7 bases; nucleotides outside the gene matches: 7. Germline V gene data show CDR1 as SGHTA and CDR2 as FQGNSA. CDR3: CASSLDPGLAGLEQYF. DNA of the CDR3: TGTGCCAGCAGCTTAGATCCGGGACTAGCGGGACTAGAGCAGTACTTC.